The 9 T cell receptor beta chains in this list originate from one sample, sequenced in a study of T cells in Graves' hyperthyroidism and ophthalmopathy. Regions amplified from RNA transcripts were the TCR beta CDR3 regions. The study used the HTBI primer set for a first-round RT-PCR of the TCR CDR3. MiXCR, run by TCRdb on the multiplex PCR reads, gives a single entry per CDR3 protein. This sample has about 840,000 distinct CDR3 sequences, with more than 30% found just once. Sample: blood. The origin of the receptors is a man aged 18 to 35 with Graves' hyperthyroidism.

This clonotype has ten or more counts. The V call is TRBV5-1, the J call TRBJ1-6, with D possibly being TRBD1 (6 bases). The V gene's germline CDR1 is SGHRS and CDR2 YFSETQ. Trimming removed 2 bases at V and 14 bases at J, with 11 bases between. This CDR3 contains 12 residues. For the CDR3, the DNA is TGCGCCAGCAGCTTCGGGGACAACACCCTCCACTTT. Its protein is CASSFGDNTLHF.

This clonotype was seen a few times. V usage is TRBV2 and J usage is TRBJ2-7; 7 bases map to TRBD2. The J segment lost 3 bases and the V segment lost 0 bases, leaving 5 bases of the junction unmatched. The CDR3 loop spans 15 amino acids. Germline CDR1 is SNHLY and CDR2 is FYNNEI. The CDR3 sequence: CASSEALGGVYEQYF. Written as DNA, the CDR3 is TGTGCCAGCAGTGAAGCGTTGGGAGGGGTCTACGAGCAGTACTTC.

The V and J genes are TRBV29-1 and TRBJ2-3; D possibly matches TRBD1 or TRBD2 (6 bases each). The CDR3 runs to 14 residues. The V end was cut by 3 bases, the J end by 7 bases, with 17 bases between. Germline V lookup: CDR1 SQVTM, CDR2 ANQGSEA. The CDR3 region is CSVDPTGGSNTQYF. CDR3 nucleotides: TGCAGCGTTGACCCGACAGGAGGGTCGAATACGCAGTATTTT.

With respect to this clonotype: A much more abundant neighbour one base away suggests this may be a read error. CDR3 coding DNA: TGTGCCAGCAGCCCCACAGGGGGCGAGCAGTGCTTC. Translated: CASSPTGGEQCF. V and J are TRBV7-3 and TRBJ2-7; 9 bases are a match to TRBD1. Germline V gene sequence: CDR1 SGHTA, CDR2 FQGTGA. The CDR3 covers 12 residues.

This clonotype was counted between two and nine times. The chain joins TRBV2 to TRBJ2-7; 11 bases are a match to TRBD2. CDR1 and CDR2 (germline): SNHLY, FYNNEI. The CDR3 spans 16 residues. V trimming: 5 bases; J trimming: 2 bases; junction bases outside the gene matches: 8. Written as DNA, the CDR3 is TGTGCCAGCAGTACCCGGGCTAGCGGGGGGCCCTACGAGCAGTACTTC. Translating gives CASSTRASGGPYEQYF. The complete variable domain, with remaining parts taken from reference TRBV2 and TRBJ2-7, reads EPEVTQTPSHQVTQMGQEVILRCVPISNHLYFYWYRQILGQKVEFLVSFYNNEISEKSEIFDDQFSVERPDGSNFTLKIRSTKLEDSAMYFCASSTRASGGPYEQYFGPGTRLTVT.

The chain recombines TRBV29-1 with TRBJ1-2, with TRBD1 matching 10 bases. Per the germline V gene, CDR1 is SQVTM and CDR2 is ANQGSEA. The V segment lost 6 bases and the J segment 6 bases; nucleotides outside the gene matches: 7. There are 13 residues in the CDR3. CDR3 residues: CSVVGQGLNGYTF. The CDR3 region has the DNA TGCAGCGTCGTGGGACAGGGGCTCAATGGCTACACCTTC. Looking up the rest from reference TRBV29-1 and TRBJ1-2 gives the full variable domain: SAVISQKPSRDICQRGTSLTIQCQVDSQVTMMFWYRQQPGQSLTLIATANQGSEATYESGFVIDKFPISRPNLTFSTLTVSNMSPEDSSIYLCSVVGQGLNGYTFGSGTRLTVV.

The table lists this clonotype with many counts. The chain uses TRBV2 and TRBJ2-7; D possibly matches TRBD1 or TRBD2 (5 bases each). Germline CDR1 reads SNHLY; CDR2 reads FYNNEI. The CDR3 consists of 14 residues. The V end lost 3 bases, the J end lost 3 bases, and 12 bases lay between the germline ends. The CDR3 here is CASSEVEGNYEQYF. The DNA of the CDR3 is TGTGCCAGCAGTGAGGTCGAGGGGAACTACGAGCAGTACTTC.

This clonotype appeared a few times. V and J are TRBV6-5 and TRBJ2-7; D is unresolved. The CDR3 runs 13 residues. The V and J ends lost 5 bases and 2 bases respectively, with 10 bases between them. Germline CDR1 reads MNHEY; CDR2 reads SVGAGI. The CDR3 sequence is CASSESRAYEQYF. The CDR3 coding sequence is TGTGCCAGCAGTGAAAGTAGGGCCTACGAGCAGTACTTC.

V usage is TRBV6-5 and J usage is TRBJ1-1; 8 nucleotides agree with TRBD1. The ends lost 4 bases at V and 3 bases at J; junction bases unmatched: 7. This CDR3 region has 15 residues. The germline V gene has CDR1 MNHEY and CDR2 SVGAGI. The CDR3, as DNA: TGTGCCAGCAGTTTTATAGCACAGGGGGACACTGAAGCTTTCTTT. The encoded protein is CASSFIAQGDTEAFF.